The 21 T cell receptor beta chains listed next were all sequenced from one sample in a study of PD-L1 blockade in urothelial cancer. Only in-frame clones appear in the TCRdb table, and some are missing; sequencing was by immunoSEQ multiplex PCR. Among about 74,000 clones listed, roughly 80% were seen once. Specimen: PBMCs, collected around atezolizumab (anti-PD-L1) treatment. The receptors stem from a man between 65 and 85 years old with urothelial cancer.

The chain is built from TRBV19 and TRBJ2-3; 9 bases fit TRBD2. The CDR3 sequence is 16 residues long. Germline V gene data show CDR1 as LNHDA and CDR2 as SQIVND (reference sequence). With V trimmed by 0 bases and J by 3 bases, 4 bases remained unmatched. CDR3 in DNA: TGTGCCAGTAGTATAGATAACGCGGGAGGGACAGATACGCAGTATTTT. This translates into CASSIDNAGGTDTQYF.

This chain links TRBV10-3 with TRBJ1-1, with 12 nucleotides matching TRBD1. The germline gives CDR1 ENHRY, CDR2 SYGVKD. The CDR3 is 17 amino acids. The junction had 9 bases not matched to a gene; V was cut back by 6 bases and J by 1 base. The CDR3 coding sequence is TGTGCCATCAGCACCGGGACAGGGGGCCGGCCGAACACTGAAGCTTTCTTT. Translation: CAISTGTGGRPNTEAFF.

The genes are TRBV5-4 and TRBJ1-6; D is uncertain. Germline CDR1 is SGHNT and CDR2 is YYREEE (reference sequence). V lost 4 bases, J lost 5 bases, and 10 bases lay in between. This CDR3 is 14 amino acids long. CDR3 in DNA: TGTGCCAGCAGCACCTCGGGGAATAATTCACCCCTCCACTTT. Protein sequence: CASSTSGNNSPLHF.

In its sample, this clone was seen a few times. The V call is TRBV7-9, the J call TRBJ2-7; 15 bases match TRBD2. The J segment lost 6 bases and the V segment lost 5 bases, leaving 2 bases of the junction unmatched. The V gene's germline CDR1 is SEHNR and CDR2 FQNEAQ (reference sequence). The CDR3 is made up of 14 amino acids. The CDR3 nucleotides read TGTGCCAGCAGCACGGGACTAGCGGGAGGCGAGCAGTACTTC. The encoded protein is CASSTGLAGGEQYF. Together with reference TRBV7-9 and TRBJ2-7, the CDR3 gives the full variable domain: DTGVSQNPRHKITKRGQNVTFRCDPISEHNRLYWYRQTLGQGPEFLTYFQNEAQLEKSRLLSDRFSAERPKGSFSTLEIQRTEQGDSAMYLCASSTGLAGGEQYFGPGTRLTVT.

The V call is TRBV27, the J call TRBJ2-3; D might be TRBD1 (5 bases). This CDR3 is built from 15 residues. The germline CDR1 and CDR2 sequences are MNHEY and SMNVEV (reference sequence). V was clipped by 5 bases and J by 1 base, with 13 bases between them. The CDR3 DNA follows: TGTGCCAGCAGTCGAAGGGGCCGACGCACAGATACGCAGTATTTT. Translation: CASSRRGRRTDTQYF.

The gene calls are TRBV6-5 and TRBJ2-1; 9 nucleotides align to TRBD1. This CDR3 is built from 15 residues. Trimming took 6 bases from V and 4 from J; bases not matched to a gene: 7. Germline lookup yields CDR1 MNHEY and CDR2 SVGAGI. CDR3 nucleotide sequence: TGTGCCAGCAGATCACCCGGGACAGGGTACAATGAGCAGTTCTTC. This sequence encodes CASRSPGTGYNEQFF.

This rearrangement joins TRBV5-8 to TRBJ2-5; D unresolved. Germline V gene data show CDR1 as SGHTS and CDR2 as YDEGEE. Trimming removed 3 bases at V and 1 base at J, with 10 bases between. The CDR3 consists of 14 residues. CDR3 region: CASSYERGQETQYF. The CDR3 region has the DNA TGTGCCAGCAGCTATGAGCGTGGCCAAGAGACCCAGTACTTC.

V usage is TRBV7-2 and J usage is TRBJ2-7; TRBD1 matches at 7 bases. V shed 3 bases, J shed 2 bases, and the junction held 4 bases outside the gene matches. The CDR3 has 14 amino acids. CDR1 SGHTA and CDR2 FQGNSA come from the germline V gene. The CDR3 DNA reads TGTGCCAGCAGCTTTCCAGGGGGACCCTACGAGCAGTACTTC. Translating gives CASSFPGGPYEQYF.

The V gene is TRBV2, the J gene TRBJ2-6, with 8 positions matching TRBD1. CDR3 length: 15 residues. V shed 6 bases and J 4 bases; nucleotides not matched to a gene: 5. Germline V lookup: CDR1 SNHLY, CDR2 FYNNEI. CDR3 sequence reads: CASSGQGPGANVLTF. As DNA, the CDR3 is TGTGCCAGCAGCGGACAGGGCCCCGGGGCCAACGTCCTGACTTTC.

Only one count was recorded for this clone. The rearrangement uses TRBV5-1 and TRBJ2-5, with 7 bases lining up with TRBD1. There are 16 residues in the CDR3. In germline, CDR1 is SGHRS, CDR2 YFSETQ. The V and J ends lost 4 bases and 5 bases, in that order; junction bases with no gene match: 14. The CDR3 DNA is TGCGCCAGCAGCGAGGGCCAGGGGGTAAAAGGGGAGACCCAGTACTTC. Encoded protein: CASSEGQGVKGETQYF.

The rearrangement links TRBV7-5 to TRBJ2-3; the table assigns TRBD2, which was not confirmed against the DNA. TRBV7-5 is marked as a pseudogene. The CDR3 runs 17 residues. Here the CDR3 reads CARSLVASGRSTDTQYF. DNA of the CDR3: TGTGCCAGAAGCTTAGTGGCTAGCGGGAGGAGCACAGATACGCAGTATTTT.

The V and J genes are TRBV19 and TRBJ2-1; 10 nucleotides align to TRBD2. From germline, CDR1 is LNHDA and CDR2 SQIVND (reference sequence). The CDR3 consists of 17 residues. The J segment lost 1 base and the V segment lost 7 bases, leaving 10 bases of the junction unmatched. CDR3 in DNA: TGTGCCAGTATACCTAGCGGGAGTACCCCTTCCTACAATGAGCAGTTCTTC. Translated, it gives CASIPSGSTPSYNEQFF.

This chain connects TRBV4-1 to TRBJ2-7; D not resolved. CDR3 length: 14 residues. Germline-derived CDR1 and CDR2 are MGHRA and YSYEKL. The germline V and J ends were trimmed by 0 bases and 3 bases, with 9 bases remaining between them. CDR3 sequence: CASSQDARSYEQYF. The CDR3 region has the DNA TGCGCCAGCAGCCAAGACGCTAGAAGCTACGAGCAGTACTTC.

V is TRBV4-1 and J is TRBJ2-3, with 9 bases that match TRBD2. The V gene's germline CDR1 is MGHRA and CDR2 YSYEKL. The trim removed 1 base at V and 6 bases at J, leaving 11 bases unmatched. The CDR3 length is 17 residues. In DNA form, the CDR3 reads TGCGCCAGCAGCCAAGGGGTTAGCGGGAGTTTTGCTGATACGCAGTATTTT. This translates into CASSQGVSGSFADTQYF.

The genes are TRBV21-1 and TRBJ2-7; the table's D gene call, TRBD1, was not cross checked with the DNA. TRBV21-1 is recorded as a pseudogene. There are 15 residues in the CDR3. The CDR3 nucleotides are TGTGCCAGCAAATCGGGGTGGGGGCGTCTGTACGAGCAGTACTTC. Its protein is CASKSGWGRLYEQYF.

CDR3 sequence: CASSDLGPEQFF. As DNA, the CDR3 is TGCGCCAGCAGCGACCTAGGCCCAGAGCAGTTCTTC. The rearrangement links TRBV10-2 to TRBJ2-1; no reliable D call. The CDR3 has 12 residues. V was trimmed by 6 bases and J by 10 bases, leaving 13 bases between them. Germline CDR1 reads WSHSY; CDR2 reads SAAADI.

The rearrangement links TRBV15 to TRBJ1-5; a weak D match, TRBD1 (5 bases). Trimming removed 2 bases from V and 4 bases from J, with 9 bases in between. Looked up from germline, CDR1 is LNHNV and CDR2 is YYDKDF (reference sequence). This CDR3 contains 14 residues. In DNA form, the CDR3 reads TGTGCCACCAGCAGACGGGGGACGAATCAGCCCCAGCATTTT. This sequence encodes CATSRRGTNQPQHF.

V usage is TRBV7-3 and J usage is TRBJ2-1, with TRBD2 matching over 8 bases. The CDR3 length is 17 residues. The V gene end was trimmed by 5 bases and the J gene end by 0 bases; junction bases not matched to a gene: 9. Germline CDR1 is SGHTA and CDR2 is FQGTGA. The CDR3 coding sequence is TGTGCCAGCAGCCCTAGTTGGGGACTAGTCTCCTACAATGAGCAGTTCTTC. It codes for CASSPSWGLVSYNEQFF.

The chain uses TRBV4-2 and TRBJ2-3; 14 bases are shared with TRBD2. Germline CDR1 LGHNA, CDR2 YNFKEQ. Trimming at V came to 1 base and at J to 0 bases, leaving 0 bases not matched to a gene. The CDR3 totals 17 residues. The CDR3, as DNA: TGTGCCAGCAGCCAAGGACTAGCGGGAGGGAGCACAGATACGCAGTATTTT. It specifies CASSQGLAGGSTDTQYF.

CDR3 bases: TGTGCCAGTAGTATGGAGTGGTACAGGGTAGAGAACACTGAAGCTTTCTTT. This translates into CASSMEWYRVENTEAFF. The V call is TRBV19, the J call TRBJ1-1, with D tentatively TRBD1 (6 bases). Trimming cost V 3 bases and J 1 base, with 18 bases left between them. The CDR3 has 17 residues. Germline V gene lookup returns CDR1 LNHDA and CDR2 SQIVND (reference sequence).

CDR3 sequence (DNA): TGTGCCAGCAGCCTGGTGGAGGTCACAAGGACGGGAGTAATCAATGAGCAGTTCTTC. Translation gives CASSLVEVTRTGVINEQFF. V and J are TRBV7-6 and TRBJ2-1; TRBD2 might be the D (6 bases). Per germline, CDR1 SGHVS and CDR2 FNYEAQ. V gave up 5 bases and J gave up 6 bases, with 29 bases separating them. The CDR3 sequence is 19 residues long. Using reference TRBV7-6 and TRBJ2-1 for the parts outside the CDR3, the full variable domain is GAGVSQSPRYKVTKRGQDVALRCDPISGHVSLYWYRQALGQGPEFLTYFNYEAQQDKSGLPNDRFSAERPEGSISTLTIQRTEQRDSAMYRCASSLVEVTRTGVINEQFFGPGTRLTVL.